This TCR beta chain was documented in a study of cytomegalovirus exposure and HLA in healthy donors. Overall study findings and caveats: Within an earlier analysis, most TCR beta V segments proved productive either about 90% or about 30% of the time.

In the case of this clone: Its antigen is as yet unknown.

PCR involved 60 Vbeta and 13 Jbeta primers. Assay: immunoSEQ multiplex PCR; the TCRdb copy retains only in-frame clones and omits some. The table records about 100,000 clones, under 80% of them present only once. The germline V gene encodes CDR1 SGHVS and CDR2 FNYEAQ. There are 16 residues in the CDR3. V shed 3 bases, J shed 6 bases, and the junction held 6 bases outside the gene matches. What was sequenced was PBMCs. The rearrangement joins TRBV7-6 to TRBJ2-1, with 12 bases lining up with TRBD2. The source of this sequence is a woman aged 18-29 years in good health and CMV-seropositive. CDR3 in amino acids: CASSFELAGGPNEQFF. The CDR3 coding sequence is TGTGCCAGCAGCTTCGAACTAGCGGGAGGACCCAATGAGCAGTTCTTC. Supplemented by reference TRBV7-6 and TRBJ2-1, the full variable domain reads GAGVSQSPRYKVTKRGQDVALRCDPISGHVSLYWYRQALGQGPEFLTYFNYEAQQDKSGLPNDRFSAERPEGSISTLTIQRTEQRDSAMYRCASSFELAGGPNEQFFGPGTRLTVL.